This T cell receptor (beta chain) stems from a study of cytomegalovirus exposure and HLA in healthy donors. Study results and limitations: The study listed roughly 160 cytomegalovirus-associated TCR beta chains. The tendency of first-cohort TCR clusters to co-occur in the 130 or so validation repertoires was identified by a subsequent analysis.

Details on this clone: The antigen is unknown.

While the first cohort had 600 to 800 subjects, the donors belonged to the separate validation cohort of over a hundred subjects. Produced via immunoSEQ multiplex PCR; TCRdb's table is partial and in-frame only. The sample lists 300,000 to 400,000 clones, roughly 88% seen once, with about 0.96% in the top ten. Germline V gene sequence: CDR1 LNHDA, CDR2 SQIVND (reference sequence). V lost 3 bases and J lost 3, with 9 bases in between. The CDR3 runs 13 residues. Sequenced input: PBMCs. The rearrangement joins TRBV19 to TRBJ2-7; D is possibly TRBD2 (6 bases). The sequence derives from a man between 25 and 39 years old in good health and CMV-seronegative. CDR3 loop: CASSIGGYYEQYF. In DNA form, the CDR3 reads TGTGCCAGTAGTATTGGAGGGTACTACGAGCAGTACTTC.